This TCR beta chain was sequenced for a study of OX40 agonist ivuxolimab in advanced cancers. Study details: Prior anti-PD-1, anti-PD-L1 or anti-CTLA-4 therapy did not bar entry, and about 40% had some.

Looked up from germline, CDR1 is SNHLY and CDR2 is FYNNEI. V was pared by 8 bases and J by 9 bases, with 14 bases between. The CDR3 loop spans 13 amino acids. Method: immunoSEQ multiplex PCR; TCRdb's copy keeps in-frame clones and lacks some. Here the sample spans 80,000 to 100,000 clones, around 85% being singletons. The source material was CD4+ or CD8+ T cells sorted from blood, sampled in a trial of the OX40 agonist ivuxolimab. The TCR originated in an adult with an advanced solid tumor such as melanoma, head and neck, liver or kidney cancer. The chain joins TRBV2 to TRBJ1-6; D unresolved. The CDR3 coding sequence is TGTGCCAGCTTCAGCACCGGAGGTTCACCCCTCCACTTT. It translates to CASFSTGGSPLHF.